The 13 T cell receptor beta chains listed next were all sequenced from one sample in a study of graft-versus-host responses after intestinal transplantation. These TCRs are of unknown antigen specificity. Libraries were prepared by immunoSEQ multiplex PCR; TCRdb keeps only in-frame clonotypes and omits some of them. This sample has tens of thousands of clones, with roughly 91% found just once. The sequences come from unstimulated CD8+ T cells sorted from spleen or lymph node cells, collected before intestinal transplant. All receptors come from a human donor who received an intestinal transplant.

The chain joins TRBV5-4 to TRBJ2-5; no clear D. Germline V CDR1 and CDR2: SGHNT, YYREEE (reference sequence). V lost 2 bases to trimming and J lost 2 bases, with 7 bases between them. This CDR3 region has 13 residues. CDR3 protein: CASSFRVQETQYF. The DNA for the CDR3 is TGTGCCAGCAGCTTCCGGGTACAAGAGACCCAGTACTTC.

This CDR3 reads CASSEVLHTTGTSNSYEQYF. The CDR3 DNA reads as TGTGCCAGCAGTGAAGTCCTACATACGACAGGGACTAGCAACTCCTACGAGCAGTACTTC. The V gene is TRBV6-1, the J gene TRBJ2-7, with 9 positions matching TRBD2. CDR1 and CDR2 (germline): MNHNS, SASEGT. The CDR3 consists of 20 residues. J lost 0 bases, V lost 1 base, and 16 bases had no gene match.

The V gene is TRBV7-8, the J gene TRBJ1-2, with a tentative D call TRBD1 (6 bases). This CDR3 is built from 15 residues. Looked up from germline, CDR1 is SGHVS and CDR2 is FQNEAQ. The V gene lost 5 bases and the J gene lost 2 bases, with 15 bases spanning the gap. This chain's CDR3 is CASSNIGGTNYGYTF. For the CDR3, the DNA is TGTGCCAGCAGCAACATAGGGGGAACGAACTATGGCTACACCTTC.

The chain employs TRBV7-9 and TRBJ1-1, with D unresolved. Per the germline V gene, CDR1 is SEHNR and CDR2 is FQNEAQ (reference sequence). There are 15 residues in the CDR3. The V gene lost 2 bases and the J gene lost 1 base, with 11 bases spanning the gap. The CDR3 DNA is TGTGCCAGCAGCTTAATTAACAGTGAGAACACTGAAGCTTTCTTT. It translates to CASSLINSENTEAFF.

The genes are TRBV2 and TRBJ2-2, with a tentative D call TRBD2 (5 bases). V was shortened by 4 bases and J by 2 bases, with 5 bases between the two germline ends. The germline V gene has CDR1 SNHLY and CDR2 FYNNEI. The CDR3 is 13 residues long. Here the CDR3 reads CASSGLNTGELFF. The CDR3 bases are TGTGCCAGCAGTGGACTAAACACCGGGGAGCTGTTTTTT. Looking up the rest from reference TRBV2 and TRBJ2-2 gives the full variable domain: EPEVTQTPSHQVTQMGQEVILRCVPISNHLYFYWYRQILGQKVEFLVSFYNNEISEKSEIFDDQFSVERPDGSNFTLKIRSTKLEDSAMYFCASSGLNTGELFFGEGSRLTVL.

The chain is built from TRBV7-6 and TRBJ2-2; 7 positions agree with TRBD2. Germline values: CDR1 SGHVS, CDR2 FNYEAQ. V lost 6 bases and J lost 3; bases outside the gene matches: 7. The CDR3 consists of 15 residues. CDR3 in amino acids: CASSLMAGDTGELFF. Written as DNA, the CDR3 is TGTGCCAGCAGTCTTATGGCGGGGGACACCGGGGAGCTGTTTTTT.

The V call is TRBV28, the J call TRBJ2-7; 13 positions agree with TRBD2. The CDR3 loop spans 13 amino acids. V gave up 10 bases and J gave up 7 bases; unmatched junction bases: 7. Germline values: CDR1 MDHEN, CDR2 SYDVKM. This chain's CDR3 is CATRTSGRVEQYF. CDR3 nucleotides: TGTGCCACCCGCACTAGCGGGAGGGTTGAGCAGTACTTC. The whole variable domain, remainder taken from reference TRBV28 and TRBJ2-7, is DVKVTQSSRYLVKRTGEKVFLECVQDMDHENMFWYRQDPGLGLRLIYFSYDVKMKEKGDIPEGYSVSREKKERFSLILESASTNQTSMYLCATRTSGRVEQYFGPGTRLTVT.

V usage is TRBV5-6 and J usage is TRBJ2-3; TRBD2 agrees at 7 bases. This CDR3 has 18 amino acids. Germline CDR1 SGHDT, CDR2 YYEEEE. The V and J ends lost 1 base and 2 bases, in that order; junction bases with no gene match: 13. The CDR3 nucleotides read TGTGCCAGCAGCTTGCGACTAGCTTGGATAAAGCTCACAGATACGCAGTATTTT. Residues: CASSLRLAWIKLTDTQYF.

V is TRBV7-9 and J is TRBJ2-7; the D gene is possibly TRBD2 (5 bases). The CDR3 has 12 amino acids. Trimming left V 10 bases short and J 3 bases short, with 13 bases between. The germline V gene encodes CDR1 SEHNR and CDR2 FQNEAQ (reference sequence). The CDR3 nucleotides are TGTGCCACTGCAGCGGAGAACTACGAGCAGTACTTC. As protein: CATAAENYEQYF.

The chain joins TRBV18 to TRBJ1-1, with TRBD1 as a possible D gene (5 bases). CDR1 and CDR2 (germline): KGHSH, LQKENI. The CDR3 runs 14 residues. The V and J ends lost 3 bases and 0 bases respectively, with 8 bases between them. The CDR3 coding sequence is TGTGCCAGCTCACCTTCCAGGGTGAACACTGAAGCTTTCTTT. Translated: CASSPSRVNTEAFF.

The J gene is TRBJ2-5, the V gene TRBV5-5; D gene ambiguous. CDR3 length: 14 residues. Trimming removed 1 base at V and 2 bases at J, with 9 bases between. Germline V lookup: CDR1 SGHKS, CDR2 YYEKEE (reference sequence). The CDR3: CASSLLPRQETQYF. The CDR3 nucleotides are TGTGCCAGCAGCTTGTTACCCAGACAAGAGACCCAGTACTTC.

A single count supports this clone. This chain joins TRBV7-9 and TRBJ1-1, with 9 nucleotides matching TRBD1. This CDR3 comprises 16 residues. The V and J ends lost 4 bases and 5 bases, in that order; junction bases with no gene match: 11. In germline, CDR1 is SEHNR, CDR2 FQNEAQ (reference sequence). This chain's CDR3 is CASSSTAGTGRTEAFF. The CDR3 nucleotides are TGTGCCAGCAGCTCTACTGCCGGGACAGGGAGGACTGAAGCTTTCTTT.

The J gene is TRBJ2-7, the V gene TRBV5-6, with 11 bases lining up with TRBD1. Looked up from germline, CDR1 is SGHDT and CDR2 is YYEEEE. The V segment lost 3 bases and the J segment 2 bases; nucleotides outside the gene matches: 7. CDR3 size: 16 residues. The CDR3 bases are TGTGCCAGCAGCTCCCGGGACAGGGGGAACCCCTACGAGCAGTACTTC. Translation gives CASSSRDRGNPYEQYF.